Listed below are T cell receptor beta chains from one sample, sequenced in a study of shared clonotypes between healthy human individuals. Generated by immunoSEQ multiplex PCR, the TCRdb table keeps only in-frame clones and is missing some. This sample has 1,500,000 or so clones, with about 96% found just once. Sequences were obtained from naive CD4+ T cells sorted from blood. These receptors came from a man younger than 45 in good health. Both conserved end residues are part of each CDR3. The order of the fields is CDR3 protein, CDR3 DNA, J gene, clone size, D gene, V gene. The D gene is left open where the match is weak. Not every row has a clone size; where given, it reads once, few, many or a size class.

cdr3_aa: CASGTDRGVIYEQYF; cdr3_nt: TGTGCCAGCGGTACCGACAGGGGAGTAATCTACGAGCAGTACTTC; j_call: TRBJ2-7; clone_size: .; d_call: TRBD1; v_call: TRBV18
cdr3_aa: CASSSPIQDPNNEQFF; cdr3_nt: TGTGCCAGCAGTTCCCCGATACAGGATCCCAACAATGAGCAGTTCTTC; j_call: TRBJ2-1; clone_size: .; d_call: .; v_call: TRBV27
cdr3_aa: CAIYEVAGGPNTGELFF; cdr3_nt: TGTGCCATCTACGAGGTAGCGGGAGGGCCTAACACCGGGGAGCTGTTTTTT; j_call: TRBJ2-2; clone_size: .; d_call: TRBD2; v_call: TRBV7-9
cdr3_aa: CASSLAGLQETQYF; cdr3_nt: TGTGCCAGCAGCTTGGCTGGACTGCAAGAGACCCAGTACTTC; j_call: TRBJ2-5; clone_size: .; d_call: .; v_call: TRBV5-4
cdr3_aa: CASSLWGSDTQYF; cdr3_nt: TGTGCCAGCAGCTTGTGGGGGTCAGATACGCAGTATTTT; j_call: TRBJ2-3; clone_size: .; d_call: .; v_call: TRBV5-4
cdr3_aa: CASSETSGRLSYEQYF; cdr3_nt: TGCGCCAGCAGCGAAACTAGCGGGAGACTCTCCTACGAGCAGTACTTC; j_call: TRBJ2-7; clone_size: .; d_call: TRBD2; v_call: TRBV5-1
cdr3_aa: CASSRQTGHYGYTF; cdr3_nt: TGTGCCAGCTCAAGGCAGACAGGGCACTATGGCTACACCTTC; j_call: TRBJ1-2; clone_size: .; d_call: TRBD1; v_call: TRBV18
cdr3_aa: CASRQARHTGELFF; cdr3_nt: TGTGCCAGTAGACAGGCTAGACATACCGGGGAGCTGTTTTTT; j_call: TRBJ2-2; clone_size: .; d_call: .; v_call: TRBV2
cdr3_aa: CASRQGVAYNEQFF; cdr3_nt: TGTGCCAGTCGACAGGGGGTGGCCTACAATGAGCAGTTCTTC; j_call: TRBJ2-1; clone_size: .; d_call: TRBD1; v_call: TRBV6-5
cdr3_aa: CASSYGGANEKLFF; cdr3_nt: TGTGCCAGCAGTTACGGGGGGGCGAATGAAAAACTGTTTTTT; j_call: TRBJ1-4; clone_size: .; d_call: .; v_call: TRBV6-5
cdr3_aa: CASSLKSGTEAFF; cdr3_nt: TGTGCCAGCAGCTTAAAGTCGGGCACTGAAGCTTTCTTT; j_call: TRBJ1-1; clone_size: .; d_call: .; v_call: TRBV7-3
cdr3_aa: CASTLGQLLGSNYGYTF; cdr3_nt: TGCGCCAGCACCCTCGGACAGCTCCTCGGCTCTAACTATGGCTACACCTTC; j_call: TRBJ1-2; clone_size: .; d_call: .; v_call: TRBV4-1
cdr3_aa: CASSFNQPQHF; cdr3_nt: TGTGCCAGCAGCTTCAATCAGCCCCAGCATTTT; j_call: TRBJ1-5; clone_size: .; d_call: .; v_call: TRBV6-1
cdr3_aa: CASSTTQVAGLEAFF; cdr3_nt: TGTGCCAGCTCAACTACACAGGTGGCAGGGCTTGAAGCTTTCTTT; j_call: TRBJ1-1; clone_size: once; d_call: .; v_call: TRBV18
cdr3_aa: CASSGDPGDTEAFF; cdr3_nt: TGTGCCAGCAGCGGGGACCCGGGGGACACTGAAGCTTTCTTT; j_call: TRBJ1-1; clone_size: .; d_call: .; v_call: TRBV13
cdr3_aa: CASAGEKIAYNEQFF; cdr3_nt: TGTGCCAGCGCGGGGGAGAAGATCGCATACAATGAGCAGTTCTTC; j_call: TRBJ2-1; clone_size: .; d_call: TRBD2; v_call: TRBV6-5